Following are 10 T cell receptor beta chains from one sample sequenced in a study of radiotherapy plus CTLA-4 blockade in lung cancer. TCRdb keeps only in-frame clones here, not all; method: immunoSEQ multiplex PCR. The repertoire holds about 87,000 clones, with around nine tenths as singletons. Sequencing was performed on peripheral blood, taken from a patient treated with radiotherapy plus ipilimumab. These receptors originate from a human donor with non-small cell lung cancer that progressed on radiotherapy plus ipilimumab.

The chain joins TRBV5-1 to TRBJ2-7, with 9 bases lining up with TRBD1. The CDR3 length is 17 residues. The germline V gene has CDR1 SGHRS and CDR2 YFSETQ. The V gene end was trimmed by 5 bases and the J gene end by 4 bases; junction bases not matched to a gene: 16. This chain's CDR3 is CASRFQTGGSPKYEQYF. The CDR3 coding sequence is TGCGCCAGCAGGTTCCAGACAGGGGGATCGCCAAAATACGAGCAGTACTTC. The whole variable domain, filled in from reference TRBV5-1 and TRBJ2-7, reads KAGVTQTPRYLIKTRGQQVTLSCSPISGHRSVSWYQQTPGQGLQFLFEYFSETQRNKGNFPGRFSGRQFSNSRSEMNVSTLELGDSALYLCASRFQTGGSPKYEQYFGPGTRLTVT.

The gene calls are TRBV27 and TRBJ1-2; tentative D call: TRBD1 (6 bases). Trimming stripped 10 bases from V and 4 bases from J, with 22 bases between. CDR3 length: 15 amino acids. CDR1 is MNHEY and CDR2 is SMNVEV in the germline V gene (reference sequence). The CDR3, as DNA: TGTGCCACCCGAGGGGGGGCCCGTACCACCTATGGCTACACCTTC. As protein: CATRGGARTTYGYTF.

The chain combines TRBV19 with TRBJ2-7; 10 bases line up with TRBD2. V was pared by 5 bases and J by 0 bases, with 10 bases of the junction left unmatched. This CDR3 contains 17 residues. Per germline, CDR1 LNHDA and CDR2 SQIVND (reference sequence). CDR3 sequence (DNA): TGTGCCAGTAGTCCGCGTGGCCTAGCGGGGGCCTCCTACGAGCAGTACTTC. Translation gives CASSPRGLAGASYEQYF.

As to this clone: Its ends do not fully match the called genes, so a read error is possible. CDR3 sequence reads: CASSTSQGVQAF. CDR3 sequence (DNA): TGTGCCAGCAGCACAAGCCAGGGAGTCCAGGCCTTC. The V and J genes are TRBV5-6 and TRBJ2-7; D may match TRBD1 or TRBD2 (5 bases each). Germline-derived CDR1 and CDR2 are SGHDT and YYEEEE. This CDR3 has 12 residues.

Here the CDR3 reads CASSSGTSGFGELFF. Here the CDR3 DNA reads TGCGCCAGCAGCTCCGGGACTAGCGGGTTCGGGGAGCTGTTTTTT. The chain joins TRBV5-1 to TRBJ2-2, with 12 bases that match TRBD2. CDR1 and CDR2 from the germline V gene are SGHRS and YFSETQ. The V gene end was trimmed by 3 bases and the J gene end by 7 bases; junction bases not matched to a gene: 4. The CDR3 runs to 15 residues. Based on the CDR3 plus reference TRBV5-1 and TRBJ2-2, the full variable domain is KAGVTQTPRYLIKTRGQQVTLSCSPISGHRSVSWYQQTPGQGLQFLFEYFSETQRNKGNFPGRFSGRQFSNSRSEMNVSTLELGDSALYLCASSSGTSGFGELFFGEGSRLTVL.

Concerning this clone: Other DNA sequences in the sample encode the same CDR3. The genes are TRBV18 and TRBJ2-5; D is ambiguous. V was trimmed by 6 bases and J by 4 bases, leaving 6 bases between them. Germline loops: CDR1 KGHSH, CDR2 LQKENI. CDR3 length equals 11 residues. The CDR3 here is CASSPRETQYF. The CDR3 nucleotides read TGTGCCAGCTCCCCCCGAGAGACCCAGTACTTC.

The V gene is TRBV30, the J gene TRBJ2-2, with D hard to call. The CDR3 spans 11 residues. The V end lost 0 bases, the J end lost 4 bases, and 0 bases lay between the germline ends. Germline V gene data show CDR1 as GTSNPN and CDR2 as SVGIG (reference sequence). The CDR3 coding sequence is TGTGCCTGGAGTGTCACCGGGGAGCTGTTTTTT. As protein: CAWSVTGELFF.

The J gene is TRBJ2-5, the V gene TRBV11-2; no clear D gene. The CDR3 covers 13 residues. V was shortened by 1 base and J by 5 bases, with 8 bases between the two germline ends. The germline V gene has CDR1 SGHAT and CDR2 FQNNGV. The CDR3 nucleotides read TGTGCCAGCAGCTTAGGAGGTGGGGAGACCCAGTACTTC. Its protein product is CASSLGGGETQYF.

The chain carries TRBV6-6 and TRBJ1-5; a possible D gene is TRBD1 (5 bases). Per the germline V gene, CDR1 is MNHNY and CDR2 is SVGAGI (reference sequence). Deletions cut 4 bases from V and 1 base from J, with 14 bases between. This CDR3 region has 16 residues. In nucleotides, the CDR3 is TGTGCCAGCAGTTCCAGTAGGGCAGGGAGCAATCAGCCCCAGCATTTT. Protein product: CASSSSRAGSNQPQHF.

The chain is built from TRBV27 and TRBJ2-7; 9 nucleotides agree with TRBD2. This CDR3 is built from 14 residues. The V and J ends lost 2 bases and 2 bases, in that order; junction bases with no gene match: 1. Germline V gene lookup returns CDR1 MNHEY and CDR2 SMNVEV (reference sequence). The CDR3 region is CASSLSGGTYEQYF. The DNA of the CDR3 is TGTGCCAGCAGTTTAAGCGGGGGGACCTACGAGCAGTACTTC.